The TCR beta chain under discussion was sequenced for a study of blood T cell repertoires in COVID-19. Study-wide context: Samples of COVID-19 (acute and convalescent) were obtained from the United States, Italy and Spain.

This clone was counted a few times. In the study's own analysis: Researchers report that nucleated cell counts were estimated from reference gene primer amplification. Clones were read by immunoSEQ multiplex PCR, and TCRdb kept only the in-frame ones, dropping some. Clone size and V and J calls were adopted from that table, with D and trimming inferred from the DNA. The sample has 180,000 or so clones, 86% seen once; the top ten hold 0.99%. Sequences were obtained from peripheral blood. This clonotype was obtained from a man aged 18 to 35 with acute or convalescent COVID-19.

The CDR3 here is CAWRSGTGSYNEQFF. Here the CDR3 DNA reads TGTGCCTGGAGGTCGGGGACAGGGTCCTACAATGAGCAGTTCTTC. The rearrangement links TRBV30 to TRBJ2-1; TRBD1 aligns across 9 bases. The germline V gene encodes CDR1 GTSNPN and CDR2 SVGIG (reference sequence). After removal of 3 bases from V and 1 base from J, the junction contained 4 bases not matched to a gene. This CDR3 region has 15 residues. Complete variable domain (other parts from reference TRBV30 and TRBJ2-1): SQTIHQWPATLVQPVGSPLSLECTVEGTSNPNLYWYRQAAGRGLQLLFYSVGIGQISSEVPQNLSASRPQDRQFILSSKKLLLSDSGFYLCAWRSGTGSYNEQFFGPGTRLTVL.